This paragraph covers one T cell receptor (beta chain) sequence. Its antigen is as yet unknown. The data derive from a study of graft-versus-host responses after intestinal transplantation. Study details: Every transplant recipient was induced with anti-thymocyte globulin, then maintained on tacrolimus and steroids for 2 to 4 years.

General study results and limits: Elevated graft-versus-host to host-versus-graft clonal ratios in allografts were recorded for patients with graft-donor T cell macrochimerism. Early after transplant, HvG declines were associated with peak levels of circulating GvH clones. GvH clones were identified in recipient marrow, with some first appearing in ileum or blood.

TCRdb's table, derived via immunoSEQ multiplex PCR, lists solely in-frame clones and lacks some. The sample consists of about 120,000 clones, approximately 92% of them appearing once. Germline V gene sequence: CDR1 SGHAT, CDR2 FQNNGV. The CDR3 has 13 amino acids. Trimming pared 4 bases from V and 4 bases from J, leaving 9 bases between. The sample here was unstimulated CD4+ T cells sorted from spleen or lymph node cells, taken before intestinal transplant. This TCR was recovered from a human donor who received an intestinal transplant. The chain combines TRBV11-2 with TRBJ2-3, with a weak D call TRBD2 (5 bases). CDR3 bases: TGTGCCAGCAGCTCTCCCGGGGCAGATACGCAGTATTTT. This codes for CASSSPGADTQYF.